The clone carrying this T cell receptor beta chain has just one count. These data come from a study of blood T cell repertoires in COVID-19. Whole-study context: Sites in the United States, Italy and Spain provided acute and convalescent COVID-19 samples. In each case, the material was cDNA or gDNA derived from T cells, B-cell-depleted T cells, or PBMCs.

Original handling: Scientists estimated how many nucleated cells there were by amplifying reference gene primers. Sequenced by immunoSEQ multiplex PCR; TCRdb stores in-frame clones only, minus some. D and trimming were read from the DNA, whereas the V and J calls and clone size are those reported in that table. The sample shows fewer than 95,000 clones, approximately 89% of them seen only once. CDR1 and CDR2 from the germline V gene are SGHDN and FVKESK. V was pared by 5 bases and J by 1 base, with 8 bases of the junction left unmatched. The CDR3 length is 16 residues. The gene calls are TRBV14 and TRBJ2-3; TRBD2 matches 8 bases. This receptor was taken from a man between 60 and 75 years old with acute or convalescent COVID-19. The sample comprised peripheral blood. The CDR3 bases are TGTGCCAGCAGCACTACTAGCGGAGGGGGCACAGATACGCAGTATTTT. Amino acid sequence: CASSTTSGGGTDTQYF.